The rows below give T cell receptor beta chains drawn from one sample of a study of cytomegalovirus exposure and HLA in healthy donors. Sequencing used immunoSEQ multiplex PCR; TCRdb keeps in-frame clones, though not all of them. The data contain under 130,000 clones, 50% to 65% of them singletons. The sequenced sample consisted of PBMCs. These receptors originate from a man younger than 45 in good health and CMV-seropositive. The CDR3 runs from the conserved cysteine through the conserved F or W. Each record gives: D gene, J gene, clone size, V gene, CDR3 DNA, CDR3 protein. The D gene is left open where the match is weak. Size is stated for part of the rows, as once, few or many counts, or as a class when the clone is expanded.

TRBD1	TRBJ2-7	NA	TRBV6-1	TGTGCCAGCAGTACCTTCAGGGGGCCCTACGAGCAGTACTTC	CASSTFRGPYEQYF
NA	TRBJ1-5	NA	TRBV6-6	TGTGCCAGCAGTTATACTATTGTTGGGCCCCAGCATTTT	CASSYTIVGPQHF
NA	TRBJ2-5	once	TRBV9	TGTGCCAGCAGCGCCGTGGACTACTCTTTGACCCAGTACTTC	CASSAVDYSLTQYF
TRBD2	TRBJ2-2	NA	TRBV5-1	TGCGCCAGCAGCTTGACTAGCGGGGGGGCCGCGGAGCTGTTTTTT	CASSLTSGGAAELFF
TRBD1	TRBJ1-2	few	TRBV6-5	TGTGCCAGCAGTCGACAGGGGGGCGGCTACACCTTC	CASSRQGGGYTF
TRBD1	TRBJ1-2	NA	TRBV19	TGTGCCAGTAGTATAACAGTGGGACAGGGAGTCTATGGCTACACCTTC	CASSITVGQGVYGYTF
NA	TRBJ2-2	once	TRBV2	TGTGCCAGCAGTAGCGAGAACACCGGGGAGCTGTTTTTT	CASSSENTGELFF
NA	TRBJ1-1	NA	TRBV6-6	TGTGCCAGCAACCCTATAGGGGGTGTGCCTTTCTTT	CASNPIGGVPFF
NA	TRBJ2-1	NA	TRBV25-1	TGTGCCAGCAGTGCCCCGGGAATTCGTCACAATGAGCAGTTCTTC	CASSAPGIRHNEQFF
NA	TRBJ1-3	NA	TRBV19	TGTGCCAGTAAAGGAGGGGTCGACTCTGGAAACACCATATATTTT	CASKGGVDSGNTIYF
NA	TRBJ1-2	NA	TRBV25-1	TGTGCCAGCAGTGAATCCGGGGAATATGGCTACACCTTC	CASSESGEYGYTF
TRBD1	TRBJ1-2	NA	TRBV10-1	TGCGCCAGCAGTGATCTTACAGGGGGGGGTGGCTACACCTTC	CASSDLTGGGGYTF
NA	TRBJ2-7	NA	TRBV5-4	TGTGCCAGCAGCTCCCTACAGAGCCCAGACGACTACGAGCAGTACTTC	CASSSLQSPDDYEQYF
TRBD2	TRBJ2-3	NA	TRBV4-2	TGTGCCAGCAGCCACGGCGGGGGGGCTGCAGATACGCAGTATTTT	CASSHGGGAADTQYF
NA	TRBJ1-1	once	TRBV7-2	TGTGCCAGCAGCTTGGCTGCAGGGCTGGCCACTGAAGCTTTCTTT	CASSLAAGLATEAFF
TRBD1	TRBJ2-7	NA	TRBV27	TGTGCCAGCAGTTACACAGGGGGTTACGAGCAGTACTTC	CASSYTGGYEQYF